The TCR beta chain under discussion was sequenced for a study of CD8+ T cells in alopecia areata. The study's findings and limits: Lesional scalp exceeded normal scalp in clonality, especially in alopecia totalis/universalis. Whereas mice showed it more clearly, TCR sharing across patients was murkier, possibly because of HLA. Scalp sample sequencing also detects resident alphabeta T cells of normal skin.

The sorting of PBMCs gave CD4+ and CD8+ T cells. As for this clone: Antigen: not known.

Deletions cut 2 bases from V and 4 bases from J, with 4 bases between. The CDR3 has 12 residues. The germline gives CDR1 MNHNY, CDR2 SVGAGI (reference sequence). Reverse transcribed after extraction, RNA yielded cDNA as the sequencing template. The method was immunoSEQ multiplex PCR; TCRdb's version includes in-frame clones alone and lacks a portion of them. In the table there are 100,000 to 150,000 clones, around 50% of which are singletons. The genes are TRBV6-6 and TRBJ2-3; D ambiguous. The TCR sequence derives from a human donor with alopecia areata. The sample in question was CD4+ T cells sorted from blood, obtained at week 0. In DNA form, the CDR3 reads TGTGCCAGCAGTTACAAGCCAGATACGCAGTATTTT. Its protein product is CASSYKPDTQYF.